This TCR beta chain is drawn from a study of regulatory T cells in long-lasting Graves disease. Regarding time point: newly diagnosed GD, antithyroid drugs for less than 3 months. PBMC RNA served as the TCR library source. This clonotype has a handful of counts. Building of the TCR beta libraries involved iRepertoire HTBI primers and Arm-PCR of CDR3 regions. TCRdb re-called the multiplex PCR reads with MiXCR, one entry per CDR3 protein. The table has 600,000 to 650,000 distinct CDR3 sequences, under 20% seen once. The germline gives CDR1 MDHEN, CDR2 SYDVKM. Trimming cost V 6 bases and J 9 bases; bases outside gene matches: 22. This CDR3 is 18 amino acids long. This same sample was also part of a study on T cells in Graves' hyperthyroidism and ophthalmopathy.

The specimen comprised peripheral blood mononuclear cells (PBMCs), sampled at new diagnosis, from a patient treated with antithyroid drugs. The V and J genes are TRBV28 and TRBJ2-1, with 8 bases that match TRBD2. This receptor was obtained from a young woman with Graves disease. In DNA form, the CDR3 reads TGTGCCAGCAGAGTTTATAAGGGTTCGGAGAGCGGGAGCGGTGAGCAGTTCTTC. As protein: CASRVYKGSESGSGEQFF.